The TCR beta chain under discussion was sequenced for a study of post-analysis software for immune sequencing data. About the study: Relapsing-remitting, secondary progressive and progressive-relapsing courses of multiple sclerosis were included.

Ten or more counts support this clonotype. Its antigen is unknown. The library was made from cDNA and included unique molecular identifiers. A population of roughly 0.85 to 10 million T cells gave rise to approximately 500,000 cDNA molecules. TCRdb fed the PCR reads into MiXCR, producing one record per CDR3 protein. The sample carries hundreds of thousands of distinct CDR3 sequences, 25% to 30% recorded once. Germline values: CDR1 SQVTM, CDR2 ANQGSEA. Trimming pared 3 bases from V and 5 bases from J, leaving 10 bases between. The CDR3 runs to 12 residues. Findings and limits, study-wide: F measure showed strong co-clustering of same-batch samples. Normalized Chao1 diversity in multiple sclerosis patients fell significantly below that of controls. When patients were compared with controls, a handful of TRBV segments were more frequent, TRBV5-6, TRBV5-1 and TRBV20-1 among them.

The rearrangement joins TRBV29-1 to TRBJ2-5, with D uncertain. Sample: blood. The clonotype was recovered from a girl between 5 and 17 years old with multiple sclerosis. For the CDR3, the DNA is TGCAGCGTTGACGACCGGAGTGAGACCCAGTACTTC. It is translated as CSVDDRSETQYF. The complete variable domain, with remaining parts taken from reference TRBV29-1 and TRBJ2-5, reads SAVISQKPSRDICQRGTSLTIQCQVDSQVTMMFWYRQQPGQSLTLIATANQGSEATYESGFVIDKFPISRPNLTFSTLTVSNMSPEDSSIYLCSVDDRSETQYFGPGTRLLVL.